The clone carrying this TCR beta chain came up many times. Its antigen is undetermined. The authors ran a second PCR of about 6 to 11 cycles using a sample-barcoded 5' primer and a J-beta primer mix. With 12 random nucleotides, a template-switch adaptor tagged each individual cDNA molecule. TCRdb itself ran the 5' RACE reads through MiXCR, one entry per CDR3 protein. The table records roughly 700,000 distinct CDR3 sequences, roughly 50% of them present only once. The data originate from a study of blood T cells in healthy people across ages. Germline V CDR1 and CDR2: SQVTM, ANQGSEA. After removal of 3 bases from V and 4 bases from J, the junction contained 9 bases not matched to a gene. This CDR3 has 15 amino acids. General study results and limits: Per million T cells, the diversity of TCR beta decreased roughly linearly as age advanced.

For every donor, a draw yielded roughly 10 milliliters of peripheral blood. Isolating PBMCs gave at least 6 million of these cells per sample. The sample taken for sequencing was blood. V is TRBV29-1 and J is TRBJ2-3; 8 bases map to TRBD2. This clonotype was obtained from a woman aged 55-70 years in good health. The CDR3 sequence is CSVDTSGLGADTQYF. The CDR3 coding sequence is TGCAGCGTTGATACTAGCGGCCTTGGGGCAGATACGCAGTATTTT.